The 9 T cell receptor beta chains in this list originate from one sample, sequenced in a study of blood T cell repertoires in COVID-19. The method was immunoSEQ multiplex PCR; TCRdb's version includes in-frame clones alone and lacks a portion of them. The data contain tens of thousands of clones, about four fifths of them singletons. Input material: peripheral blood. Every receptor here comes from a human donor in a cohort sampled during active COVID-19.

This clone was picked up one time. V gene TRBV27 combines with J gene TRBJ2-7; 7 nucleotides agree with TRBD1. The V and J ends lost 2 bases and 9 bases, in that order; junction bases with no gene match: 10. The CDR3 spans 14 residues. Germline CDR1 and CDR2: MNHEY and SMNVEV (reference sequence). As DNA, the CDR3 is TGTGCCAGCAGTTTAGCGACAGACAGGGTCGGGCAGTACTTC. This encodes CASSLATDRVGQYF.

The chain carries TRBV14 and TRBJ1-1, with no clear D. CDR1 and CDR2 from the germline V gene are SGHDN and FVKESK. CDR3 length: 13 residues. The germline V and J ends were trimmed by 3 bases and 3 bases, with 8 bases remaining between them. The CDR3, as DNA: TGTGCCAGCAGCCATAACGCGTACACTGAAGCTTTCTTT. Protein sequence: CASSHNAYTEAFF.

The chain links TRBV2 to TRBJ2-5; 7 bases are a match to TRBD1. The junction had 6 bases not matched to a gene; V was cut back by 6 bases and J by 5 bases. This CDR3 is built from 13 residues. Germline CDR1 and CDR2: SNHLY and FYNNEI. CDR3 nucleotide sequence: TGTGCCAGCAGAGGAGGACAGGCGGAGACCCAGTACTTC. This translates into CASRGGQAETQYF.

The chain is built from TRBV2 and TRBJ2-7; 9 bases map to TRBD1. The CDR3 runs to 15 residues. From germline, CDR1 is SNHLY and CDR2 FYNNEI. The V and J ends lost 6 bases and 5 bases, in that order; junction bases with no gene match: 11. DNA for the CDR3: TGTGCCAGCAGCCCTTCCAGACAGGGGGTCCACGAGCAGTACTTC. Translation gives CASSPSRQGVHEQYF.

V and J are TRBV9 and TRBJ2-1; TRBD1 aligns across 9 bases. Losses at the gene ends were 0 bases for V and 6 bases for J; bases not matched to a gene: 4. This CDR3 spans 15 amino acids. Looked up from germline, CDR1 is SGDLS and CDR2 is YYNGEE. The CDR3 coding sequence is TGTGCCAGCAGCGTAGGAGGGACAGGGACCAATGAGCAGTTCTTC. As protein: CASSVGGTGTNEQFF.

This chain links TRBV3-1 (or the pseudogene TRBV3-2) with TRBJ2-7; tentative D call: TRBD1 (6 bases). From germline, CDR1 is LGHDT and CDR2 YNNKEL (reference sequence). The CDR3 runs to 19 residues. Trimming shortened V by 1 base and J by 0 bases, and 22 bases separated the two germline ends. The CDR3 protein is CASSQVYRSSETGSYEQYF. CDR3 DNA sequence: TGTGCCAGCAGCCAAGTGTATCGTTCTTCTGAGACAGGCTCCTACGAGCAGTACTTC.

The chain uses TRBV29-1 and TRBJ2-6, with D hard to call. Germline CDR1 SQVTM, CDR2 ANQGSEA. Deletions cut 6 bases from V and 0 bases from J, with 18 bases between. The CDR3 is made up of 17 amino acids. CDR3 sequence: CSVEERLLSSGANVLTF. As DNA, the CDR3 is TGCAGCGTCGAGGAGCGTCTGCTCAGCTCTGGGGCCAACGTCCTGACTTTC. Full variable domain (rest looked up from reference TRBV29-1 and TRBJ2-6): SAVISQKPSRDICQRGTSLTIQCQVDSQVTMMFWYRQQPGQSLTLIATANQGSEATYESGFVIDKFPISRPNLTFSTLTVSNMSPEDSSIYLCSVEERLLSSGANVLTFGAGSRLTVL.

The chain carries TRBV5-1 and TRBJ1-1; 9 positions match TRBD1. The CDR3 covers 11 residues. V lost 3 bases to trimming and J lost 11 bases; unmatched junction nucleotides: 2. The germline CDR1 and CDR2 sequences are SGHRS and YFSETQ. The CDR3 loop reads CASSWGQGAFF. As DNA, the CDR3 is TGCGCCAGCAGCTGGGGACAGGGCGCTTTCTTT.

The V and J genes are TRBV19 and TRBJ1-2; 9 bases are shared with TRBD1. The CDR3 has 17 residues. The germline gives CDR1 LNHDA, CDR2 SQIVND (reference sequence). V shed 7 bases and J 4 bases; nucleotides not matched to a gene: 16. In nucleotides, the CDR3 is TGTGCCAGTACCCCTCCTGGGACAGGGCCCAGGCGCTATGGCTACACCTTC. This translates into CASTPPGTGPRRYGYTF.